This T cell receptor (beta chain) was identified in a study of T cells in localized non-small cell lung cancer (dated by TCRdb to about 2020). As for the study more broadly: The study examined T cell repertoires in a few hundred patients with early-stage NSCLC and compared tumors with uninvolved tumor-adjacent lungs. The cohort consisted of about 240 treatment-naive NSCLC patients whose localized lung tumors had been resected. NSCLC patients had a mean age of approximately 66 years, and 129 were male and 107 female.

Concerning this clone itself: Its antigen remains unidentified. Base-call qualities are not available, and no considerably larger clone is one nucleotide away.

The CDR3 runs 15 amino acids, cysteine and phenylalanine included. The only DNA kept is the CDR3, 45 bases in frame from the first base. Relative to germline, V is 0 bases shorter and J is 4 bases shorter, with 14 bases between their ends. According to the germline V gene, CDR1 reads SQVTM and CDR2 reads ANQGSEA. At diagnosis, peripheral blood, uninvolved tumor-adjacent lung and tumor were collected and stored as a combination of fresh-frozen and FFPE material. For TCR repertoire profiling, blood samples were analyzed as peripheral blood mononuclear cells. Broad study findings and their caveats: Because multi-region sequencing of the tumors was not done, intratumor heterogeneity could not be ruled out. A median of approximately 53 of the top 100 tumor clones turned up in the paired uninvolved adjacent lung, and some 27 of those clones also ranked among the top 100 of that same adjacent lung. Since the design was exploratory, TCR variables were selected using unadjusted p-values with no false-discovery rate correction. Higher blood T cell density associated with longer overall survival, while higher adjacent-lung clonality associated with shorter survival. Uninvolved tumor-adjacent lung showed the highest T cell clonality, higher than tumor, which suggests more focused antigenic responses in the adjacent lung.

The immunoSEQ Assay was used to sequence TCR beta CDR3 regions from DNA. The study's own analysis went as follows. To compute T cell density, TCR beta template counts were normalized to usable DNA, which was estimated by amplifying housekeeping genes. The preseqR package was used to estimate richness by extrapolating to 400,000 templates for PBMC samples and to 120,000 templates for tissue samples. Clonality was defined by subtracting Pielou's evenness from one. Differential abundance testing on productive amino-acid clonotypes, with a minimum total count of 5 and an alpha of 0.1, was used to identify tissue-enriched TCRs. The Jaccard Index and the Morisita Overlap Index were used to measure how much the repertoires overlapped between compartments. GLIPH grouped TCR beta CDR3s together with public tetramer-defined viral CDR3s, and a viral motif had to include at least three viral sequences and also show V-gene enrichment. TCRdb took over this immuneACCESS table, retaining in-frame rearrangements with V and J assigned. Such tables are incomplete; in checked studies, under half of the missing clones stem from an unresolved V gene, and the remainder is unexplained. V and J calls and clone size are those listed in that table; D and trimming were worked out from the DNA. The sample table holds fewer than 75,000 clones, of which about four fifths were seen once. The ten largest account for 1% to 1.5% of the sample.

The sequence came from a female donor aged 60 or older with stage I lung adenocarcinoma. This specimen consisted of peripheral blood, obtained before any cancer treatment. The V and J genes are TRBV29-1 and TRBJ2-3; TRBD1 is a possible D gene, resting on 6 matching bases. The DNA is as follows: TGCAGCGTTGAAGATAGTCAGGGGTTAGCAGATACGCAGTATTTT. Its translation reads: CSVEDSQGLADTQYF.